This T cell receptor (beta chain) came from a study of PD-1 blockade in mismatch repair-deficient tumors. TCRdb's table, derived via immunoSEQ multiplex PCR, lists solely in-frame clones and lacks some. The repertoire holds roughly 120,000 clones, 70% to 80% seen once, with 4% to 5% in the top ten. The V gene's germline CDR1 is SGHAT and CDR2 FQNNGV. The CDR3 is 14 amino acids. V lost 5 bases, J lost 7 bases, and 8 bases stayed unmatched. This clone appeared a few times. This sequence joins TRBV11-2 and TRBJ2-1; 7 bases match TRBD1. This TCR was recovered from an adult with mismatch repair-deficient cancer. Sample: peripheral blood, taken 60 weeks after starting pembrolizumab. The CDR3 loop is CASSRGGDLNEQFF. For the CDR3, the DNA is TGTGCCAGCAGCCGAGGGGGCGATTTAAATGAGCAGTTCTTC.